This TCR beta chain stems from a study of shared clonotypes between healthy human individuals. Worth noting for this clone: What it binds is unknown.

Donors were Caucasian adults residing in Nashville, Tennessee, USA. V was pared by 4 bases and J by 6 bases, with 14 bases of the junction left unmatched. CDR3 length: 17 residues. Per germline, CDR1 SGHVS and CDR2 FNYEAQ. Findings of the study overall: Naive subsets generally exceeded memory subsets in estimated richness. Non-shared clonotypes were found to have lower generation probabilities than the clonotypes that were shared by all four of the sorted-subset donors.

Sorted-subset replicate PCRs used about 200 ng of genomic DNA. This amount corresponded to some 32,000 T cell genomes. Measured with immunoSEQ multiplex PCR; TCRdb has only the in-frame clones, and not every one. The table includes over a million clones, approximately 98.5% detected once. This receptor was obtained from a man aged 25 to 40 in good health. The V call is TRBV7-6, the J call TRBJ2-1; 8 nucleotides match TRBD2. Sequencing was performed on naive CD4+ T cells sorted from blood. Subset specified: CD45RA+ positively selected. The CDR3 here is CASSSLSSSGDRNEQFF. The CDR3 nucleotides are TGTGCCAGCAGCTCCCTAAGTAGTAGCGGGGACCGCAATGAGCAGTTCTTC.